This TCR beta chain was sequenced during a study of Ad26.COV2.S vaccination and SARS-CoV-2 variants. Assay: immunoSEQ multiplex PCR; the TCRdb copy retains only in-frame clones and omits some. The sample has about 680,000 clones, about 89% seen once; the top ten hold roughly 1.5%. Points on this clone: Its antigen is not known.

V lost 2 bases, J lost 4 bases, and 11 bases lay in between. The CDR3 contains 14 residues. Germline CDR1 and CDR2: KGHSH and LQKENI. Findings of the study overall: Measures of TCR breadth and depth may have fallen short of total T cell responses.

Treatment reported: about 20 received Ad26.COV2.S at low or high dose, single or two shots; 5 received placebo; per-sample allocation not given. Material that was analyzed had been drawn on day 63 after the first vaccine or placebo injection. The source of this sequence is a person between 18 and 60 years old who received the Ad26.COV2.S COVID-19 vaccine or a placebo. The rearrangement links TRBV18 to TRBJ1-2; D ambiguous. The sample consisted of peripheral blood, taken in a trial of Ad26.COV2.S vaccine versus placebo. CDR3 DNA: TGTGCCAGCTCACCAGGTCCAGAGGGCTATGGCTACACCTTC. The encoded protein is CASSPGPEGYGYTF.